The sequence of this TCR beta chain was determined in a study of radiation and T cells in renal cell carcinoma. Study-wide background: Nephrectomy followed 15 Gy stereotactic body radiation by 4 weeks.

Trimming at V came to 4 bases and at J to 5 bases, leaving 8 bases not matched to a gene. In germline, CDR1 is MNHNS, CDR2 SASEGT. This CDR3 contains 15 residues. Sequenced by immunoSEQ multiplex PCR; TCRdb stores in-frame clones only, minus some. This table has 150,000 or so clones, 88% appearing once. This sample's time point: baseline pretreatment blood. Indicated treatment: 15 Gy SBRT to primary tumor, nephrectomy 4 weeks later. Serial blood draws occurred at baseline and 2 and 4 weeks post-SBRT. The sequenced sample was blood, obtained from a patient whose treatment included radiotherapy and nephrectomy. The chain links TRBV6-1 to TRBJ2-1, with 7 bases lining up with TRBD1. This clonotype was sampled from a woman between 65 and 79 years old with renal cell carcinoma. The CDR3 DNA is TGTGCCAGCAGTGGAGAGGGGGCCCCCAACAATGAGCAGTTCTTC. Protein: CASSGEGAPNNEQFF.